The sequence of this T cell receptor beta chain was determined in a study of blood T cells in healthy people across ages. Overall study results and limits: Changes seen in expanded clonotypes were possibly confounded by donor CMV status left unknown. Per million T cells, TCR beta diversity dropped about linearly as age rose.

Germline values: CDR1 LGHDT, CDR2 YNNKEL (reference sequence). The CDR3 contains 13 residues. V was pared by 5 bases and J by 7 bases, with 15 bases between. The authors ran a second PCR of roughly 7 to 11 cycles using a sample-barcoded 5' primer and a J-beta primer mix. TCRdb processed the 5' RACE reads anew with MiXCR; each CDR3 protein has one entry. The table lists around 820,000 distinct CDR3 sequences, 25% of them singletons. This clonotype was recorded a few times. What it recognizes is unknown. The same sample was also used in a study of T cells of mothers and their children. From that second work: Per child, about 3 million TCR beta CDR3 reads were obtained, against over 9.5 million per mother. A slight, non-significant increase in overlap was found for related mother-child pairs relative to unrelated pairs.

Source material: blood. The chain joins TRBV3-1 to TRBJ2-7; D might be TRBD1 or TRBD2, each matching 5 bases. The clonotype originates from a boy aged 5-17 years in good health. The CDR3 DNA is TGTGCCAGCAGCGTTCGCGGGTCAGGGGAGCAGTACTTC. As protein: CASSVRGSGEQYF.